The source of this T cell receptor (beta chain) is a study of shared clonotypes between healthy human individuals. The germline V gene has CDR1 SGHRS and CDR2 YFSETQ. Trimming left V 5 bases short and J 8 bases short, with 23 bases between. The CDR3 is 16 amino acids. This clone was counted between two and nine times. The table came from immunoSEQ multiplex PCR; TCRdb's copy has only in-frame clones and leaves some out. Of some 200,000 clones listed, approximately 70% are singletons. The material sequenced was memory CD4+ T cells sorted from blood. Subset described: CD45RA-negative fraction. V is TRBV5-1 and J is TRBJ2-1; possibly TRBD2 for D (5 bases). The source is a man aged 25 to 40 in good health. In nucleotides, the CDR3 is TGCGCCAGCAGTTATCGGGATGCAACGCGGAACTATGAGCAGTTCTTC. Its protein is CASSYRDATRNYEQFF.